This T cell receptor (beta chain) was retrieved from a study of blood T cell repertoires in COVID-19. Here immunoSEQ multiplex PCR was the method, and the copy in TCRdb shows in-frame clones only, minus some. Of 75,000 to 95,000 clones listed, more than 65% are singletons. Trimming pared 6 bases from V and 2 bases from J, leaving 10 bases between. The CDR3 consists of 14 residues. Germline CDR1 and CDR2: MGHRA and YSYEKL. The specimen sequenced was peripheral blood. V gene TRBV4-1 combines with J gene TRBJ2-2, with D perhaps TRBD1 (6 bases). This clonotype was sampled from a man in his sixties with acute or convalescent COVID-19. The CDR3 is CASRPGHNTGELFF. CDR3 sequence (DNA): TGCGCCAGCAGACCGGGACACAACACCGGGGAGCTGTTTTTT.